The 10 T cell receptor beta chains below come from one sample, sequenced in a study of T cell responses to AZD1222 COVID-19 vaccine. The protocol was immunoSEQ multiplex PCR, while the TCRdb copy is restricted to in-frame clones and leaves out a portion. This repertoire shows about 89,000 clones, around 83% found once; its top ten account for 5.6%. The sequences come from peripheral blood, collected 28 days after the second AZD1222 dose. Every receptor here comes from an adult who received the AZD1222 COVID-19 vaccine.

The table lists this clone with a few counts. The chain is built from TRBV10-3 and TRBJ2-7; TRBD1 matches at 10 bases. Germline CDR1 is ENHRY and CDR2 is SYGVKD. V trimming: 2 bases; J trimming: 2 bases; junction bases outside the gene matches: 6. The CDR3 is 16 residues long. The CDR3 sequence: CAISERTGQGAYEQYF. CDR3 coding DNA: TGTGCCATCAGTGAGAGGACCGGACAGGGGGCCTACGAGCAGTACTTC.

The rearrangement links TRBV9 to TRBJ1-1, with TRBD1 matching 8 bases. V lost 4 bases to trimming and J lost 6 bases; unmatched junction nucleotides: 8. CDR1 and CDR2 from the germline V gene are SGDLS and YYNGEE. The CDR3 consists of 14 residues. The CDR3 spells CASSPGQGFSEAFF. For the CDR3, the DNA is TGTGCCAGCAGCCCCGGACAGGGCTTCTCTGAAGCTTTCTTT.

The chain couples TRBV6-5 to TRBJ1-6; D possibly corresponds to TRBD1 (5 bases). Trimming stripped 8 bases from V and 1 base from J, with 12 bases between. CDR1 and CDR2 from the germline V gene are MNHEY and SVGAGI. The CDR3 consists of 15 residues. Here the CDR3 reads CASVDGGSYNSPLHF. The CDR3 DNA follows: TGTGCCAGCGTCGACGGGGGTTCCTATAATTCACCCCTCCACTTT.

This chain joins TRBV4-2 and TRBJ1-1; TRBD1 matches 8 bases. CDR3 size: 14 residues. The V gene's germline CDR1 is LGHNA and CDR2 YNFKEQ. With V trimmed by 1 base and J by 11 bases, 9 bases remained unmatched. Here the CDR3 DNA reads TGTGCCAGCAGCCAAGGTGAACAGGACAGGGAGGCTTTCTTT. This codes for CASSQGEQDREAFF.

The chain is built from TRBV27 and TRBJ1-6; 7 bases are shared with TRBD1. This CDR3 is built from 17 residues. V lost 5 bases, J lost 5 bases, and 12 bases stayed unmatched. The germline V gene encodes CDR1 MNHEY and CDR2 SMNVEV (reference sequence). The CDR3 is CASSRKGGTVDNSPLHF. DNA of the CDR3: TGTGCCAGCAGTAGGAAAGGGGGCACAGTGGATAATTCACCCCTCCACTTT.

This clone was detected a few times. The chain combines TRBV6-5 with TRBJ2-5; 8 bases line up with TRBD2. With 5 bases clipped from V and 5 bases from J, the junction kept 4 bases outside the gene matches. The CDR3 contains 13 residues. CDR1 and CDR2 from the germline V gene are MNHEY and SVGAGI. CDR3 nucleotide sequence: TGTGCCAGCAGTCGGACTAGCTGGGAGACCCAGTACTTC. Its protein is CASSRTSWETQYF.

The chain carries TRBV28 and TRBJ2-7; D perhaps matches TRBD1 (6 bases). V was pared by 10 bases and J by 2 bases, with 12 bases between. The CDR3 spans 12 residues. In germline, CDR1 is MDHEN, CDR2 SYDVKM. The CDR3 protein is CATWGQPYEQYF. The DNA of the CDR3 is TGTGCCACGTGGGGGCAGCCCTACGAGCAGTACTTC.

Only one count was recorded for this clone. V usage is TRBV2 and J usage is TRBJ1-4; 9 bases align to TRBD1. V shed 6 bases, J shed 8 bases, and the junction held 10 bases outside the gene matches. CDR1 is SNHLY, CDR2 FYNNEI, per germline. The CDR3 runs to 15 residues. Here the CDR3 DNA reads TGTGCCAGCAGCAGATGGGGACAGGGCAACGAAAAACTGTTTTTT. Protein product: CASSRWGQGNEKLFF.

The DNA for the CDR3 is TGTGCCAGCTCACCCTATGAGGGGCCCTCTGAAGCTTTCTTT. It encodes CASSPYEGPSEAFF. The chain uses TRBV18 and TRBJ1-1, with D possibly matching TRBD1 (5 bases). Germline V gene sequence: CDR1 KGHSH, CDR2 LQKENI. This CDR3 contains 14 residues. With 3 bases removed from V and 6 bases from J, the gap between germline ends came to 14 bases.

Only one count was recorded for this clone. This rearrangement joins TRBV11-2 to TRBJ2-6; D uncertain. V dropped 6 bases and J dropped 0 bases, with 6 bases sitting between them. This CDR3 has 14 residues. CDR1 SGHAT and CDR2 FQNNGV come from the germline V gene. CDR3 bases: TGTGCCAGCAGGGGCCCCTCTGGGGCCAACGTCCTGACTTTC. It yields the protein CASRGPSGANVLTF.